The sequence of this T cell receptor beta chain was determined in a study of blood T cell repertoires in COVID-19. Per the authors' pipeline: How many nucleated cells were present was estimated from reference gene primer amplification. Produced via immunoSEQ multiplex PCR; TCRdb's table is partial and in-frame only. For V, J and clone size, that table is used; D and trimming come from the DNA. This table has 250,000 to 350,000 clones, approximately 90% appearing once. The CDR3 spans 14 residues. Germline V gene sequence: CDR1 SGHRS, CDR2 YFSETQ. The V gene end was trimmed by 5 bases and the J gene end by 6 bases; junction bases not matched to a gene: 8.

The chain employs TRBV5-1 and TRBJ2-7, with 10 nucleotides matching TRBD2. This receptor was obtained from a woman aged 50 to 60 with COVID-19, enrolled during active disease. The material sequenced was peripheral blood. The CDR3 nucleotides read TGCGCCAGCAGTGTGGTGCTAGCGGGAGTCGAGCAGTACTTC. Translating gives CASSVVLAGVEQYF.